The present entry profiles one T cell receptor (beta chain) with its context. Its antigen remains unknown. This sample is part of a study of CD8+ T cells in alopecia areata. Notes on the study in general: There were many expanded lesional clones persisting in scalp and blood during tofacitinib.

Reverse transcription of extracted RNA yielded cDNA, which provided the sequencing template. Some clones are missing from TCRdb's copy, which holds only in-frame ones; the method was immunoSEQ multiplex PCR. Among some 180,000 clones, 51% were seen once, and the ten largest hold over 9.5%. Specified treatment: oral pan-JAK inhibitor, 5-10 mg twice daily. From alopecia areata patients, lesional scalp punch biopsies and peripheral blood were collected. Trimming shortened V by 2 bases and J by 8 bases, and 14 bases separated the two germline ends. CDR3 length equals 14 residues. Germline CDR1 SGDLS, CDR2 YYNGEE.

Sequencing was performed on CD8+ T cells sorted from blood, taken around week 53, from a patient treated with tofacitinib. The chain has TRBV9 and TRBJ2-1; D gene unclear. The sequence was obtained from a human donor with alopecia areata. This CDR3 is CASSVGPPFDEQFF. In DNA, the CDR3 is TGTGCCAGCAGCGTTGGACCCCCCTTCGATGAGCAGTTCTTC.